This T cell receptor (beta chain) is from a study of T cell changes during pregnancy in multiple sclerosis (dated by TCRdb to 2018 to 2020). Describing the broader study: In women with multiple sclerosis, the researchers looked at how the T cell repertoire shifted as pregnancy progressed.

The library was prepared using the immunoSEQ multiplex PCR assay. Drawn from immuneACCESS, this table holds only the in-frame rearrangements with V and J called that TCRdb kept. Clones are partly lost; checked studies trace under half to an unresolved V gene and leave the rest unexplained. Counted in this sample were some 110,000 clones; under 95% of them appeared once. The ten most abundant clones make up roughly 1.5% of the sample. Looking up the germline V gene (reference sequence) yields CDR1 SGHNT and CDR2 YYREEE. V lost 4 bases and J lost 6 bases, and the count of bases not matched to a germline gene is 5. Spanning cysteine to phenylalanine, the CDR3 consists of 13 amino acids. Only the CDR3 region is kept as DNA, spanning 39 bases read in frame from base 1. This clone turned up a few times. Its recognized antigen is unknown. No clone much larger than this one lies a single base away; base qualities are absent.

This sample comprised peripheral blood, obtained after pregnancy. The chain uses TRBV5-4 and TRBJ1-1; TRBD1 lines up with 8 middle nucleotides. The origin of this receptor is a female donor with multiple sclerosis, enrolled in a pregnancy study. The DNA sequence is TGTGCCAGCAGCCTCAGGGGGCTCCCTGAAGCTTTCTTT. The encoded protein is CASSLRGLPEAFF.